The TCR beta chain described here comes from a study of CD8 T cells in ankylosing spondylitis. Study conclusions and caveats: Reportedly, significant enrichment of disease-linked clones occurred in matched ankylosing spondylitis synovial fluid.

This clonotype was picked up one time. Its antigen is still unknown. TCRdb used MiXCR to reprocess the 5' RACE reads, holding one entry per CDR3 protein. The sample shows some 87,000 distinct CDR3 sequences, about 9.1% of them seen only once. The CDR3 consists of 15 residues. The V gene's germline CDR1 is LGHDT and CDR2 YNNKEL (reference sequence). Between the trimmed V and J ends, which lost 4 bases and 2 bases, there was a span of 13 bases. Sequenced input: blood, either unsorted or a sorted T cell fraction (not recorded which). The sequence was collected from a male donor with ankylosing spondylitis or in good health (not recorded which). This chain uses TRBV3-1 with TRBJ2-3, with unresolved D. The CDR3 bases are TGTGCCAGCAGCCCCCTGAGGTGGGCCACAGATACGCAGTATTTT. Amino acid sequence: CASSPLRWATDTQYF.